This TCR beta chain was sequenced during a study of blood T cells in healthy people across ages. Study-level background: There was about one barcoded beta molecule captured by template switching per two T cells.

Note on this clonotype: Its matching antigen is unknown.

Each individual donor underwent a draw of approximately 10 milliliters of peripheral blood. RNA extraction gave at least 5 micrograms of total RNA per sample. Primed by a sample-barcoded 5' primer and a J-beta primer mix, a second PCR proceeded for about 6 to 11 cycles. TCRdb used MiXCR to reprocess the 5' RACE reads, holding one entry per CDR3 protein. Of 2 million or so distinct CDR3 sequences detected, around half appear once; the ten largest clones hold around 2.1%. Study-level points and caveats: Because donor CMV status was unknown, expanded clonotype changes were possibly confounded.

The clonotype was recovered from a woman in her 40s in good health. Sample: blood.

In DNA form, the CDR3 reads TGTGCCAGCAGCCGGACTAGCGGGGCACGTGACAATGAGCAGTTCTTC. It encodes CASSRTSGARDNEQFF. The chain employs TRBV7-6 and TRBJ2-1, with TRBD2 matching over 12 bases. Germline-derived CDR1 and CDR2 are SGHVS and FNYEAQ. The CDR3 has 16 amino acids. Unmatched junction bases numbered 7, after V lost 5 bases and J lost 5 bases.